This T cell receptor beta chain was identified in a study of blood T cell repertoires in COVID-19. The data were produced by immunoSEQ multiplex PCR, yet TCRdb's version contains in-frame clones alone and is incomplete. The data contain approximately 300,000 clones, more than 85% of them singletons. Among Cohort 3 donors, those recovered had two negative PCRs, clearance, or symptom resolution. This clone was picked up a small number of times. Germline assignment: CDR1 SNHLY and CDR2 FYNNEI. CDR3 length equals 15 residues. Between the trimmed V and J ends, which lost 8 bases and 2 bases, there was a span of 18 bases.

Sequencing was performed on PBMCs or T cells enriched from blood (not recorded which). The sequence derives from a woman aged 25-40 years who had recovered from COVID-19. The chain has TRBV2 and TRBJ1-1; D unresolved. CDR3 amino acids: CASDPRGGLNTEAFF. CDR3 coding DNA: TGTGCCAGCGATCCTCGGGGTGGACTTAACACTGAAGCTTTCTTT.